The T cell receptor (beta chain) described here comes from a study of chemoradiotherapy in HPV16-positive cancers. Points from the study as a whole: Non-HPV-specific T cells did not expand in tumors during treatment, whereas candidate HPV-specific clones and E7-related motifs did. For HPV16-positive patients, expanding HPV-responsive T cells associated with longer recurrence-free survival.

Repertoires were sampled repeatedly during chemoradiotherapy. Data came from immunoSEQ multiplex PCR; TCRdb stores just in-frame clones and leaves some out. This sample yields about 30,000 clones, of which 84% are seen a single time; roughly 5.5% belongs to the top ten. The germline V gene has CDR1 MNHNS and CDR2 SASEGT. V lost 4 bases, J lost 2 bases, and 0 bases stayed unmatched. This CDR3 has 14 residues. Note on this clone: Its antigen remains unknown.

The sample was blood, taken from a patient who underwent chemoradiotherapy. The chain employs TRBV6-1 and TRBJ1-5; 9 nucleotides align to TRBD1. The receptor comes from a human donor with HPV-associated anogenital cancer. Here the CDR3 reads CASSGTGGNQPQHF. CDR3 nucleotide sequence: TGTGCCAGCAGTGGGACAGGGGGCAATCAGCCCCAGCATTTT.